The entry below describes one T cell receptor beta chain. It has no known antigen specificity. Per-base quality was not reported, and no clone a single base away is much larger than it. The sample is drawn from a study of CD8+ T cells in alopecia areata (dated by TCRdb to about 2018). Study-wide context: The treated patients took part in an open-label pilot trial in which moderate-to-severe alopecia areata was treated with oral tofacitinib at 5 to 10 mg twice daily. Patients stayed on tofacitinib for 6 to 18 months and then had 6 months of follow-up off drug so that delayed response and recurrence could be assessed. The SALT score, which quantifies the percentage of affected scalp surface area, was used to measure disease severity in treated patients. To study T cell clonal expansion in alopecia areata, the researchers applied high-throughput TCRbeta sequencing to both the C3H/HeJ mouse model and human patients. Scalp tissue and sorted CD4+ and CD8+ peripheral blood T cells from patchy and totalis/universalis alopecia areata patients and from healthy controls were covered by human TCRbeta sequencing. Tofacitinib-treated patients had biopsies at baseline and at 4 and 24 weeks of treatment, with a later scalp biopsy in several patients. Scalp clonality was compared among normal scalp (n=4), patchy alopecia areata scalp (n=8), and alopecia totalis/universalis scalp (n=8). RNA was extracted with the PAXgene miRNA kit for fixed scalp, the miRNeasy kit for PBMCs, and the RNeasy kit for mouse skin. TCRbeta CDR3 regions were amplified by immunoSEQ multiplex PCR with 35 Vbeta forward and 13 Jbeta reverse primers. Study-level results and caveats: Shared TCR sequences between patients were less evident than in mice, which may be partly attributable to HLA diversity in the patient population. Many expanded lesional clones were found to persist in scalp and blood during tofacitinib treatment, and relapse after treatment cessation may be partly explained by this persistence. Lesional scalp, especially in alopecia totalis/universalis, showed higher clonality and more expanded CD8+ clones than normal scalp, suggesting antigenic drive. Tofacitinib significantly lowered scalp clonality and the number of expanded CD8+ clones among the top 100 scalp clones. Because the treated cohort was small and included a single nonresponder, larger studies are needed to assess links between baseline CD8+ expansion and response. Scalp TCR repertoire analysis is complicated because resident alphabeta T cells in normal human skin are also sequenced, whereas mouse skin is dominated by gammadelta T cells.

Taken with the paper, the label for time point translates to: 24 weeks on oral tofacitinib. The treatment or condition label corresponds to: oral pan-JAK inhibitor, 5-10 mg twice daily. Lesional scalp punch biopsies and peripheral blood were obtained from alopecia areata patients. PBMCs were isolated by density centrifugation and stained for CD3, CD4 and CD8, and CD4+ and CD8+ T cells were sorted on a FACSAria. V sheds 1 base and J sheds 3 bases, leaving 10 bases between their ends. From the cysteine up to the phenylalanine, the CDR3 has a length of 16 residues. Only the CDR3 DNA is retained, 48 bases long and in frame from the first base. Looking up the germline V gene yields CDR1 MGHDK and CDR2 SYGVNS. The library was made by the immunoSEQ multiplex PCR assay. To provide template for TCR sequencing, every sample had RNA extracted and reverse transcribed into cDNA. First-strand cDNA was synthesized using SuperScript III with a 2:1 mix of oligo-dT and random hexamers. A synthetic immune receptor repertoire was used to measure amplification bias, and any remaining bias was corrected computationally. The paper's processing steps were these. Raw reads were preprocessed to remove errors, and CDR3 was defined by IMGT conventions from the conserved cysteine to phenylalanine. Clonality was calculated as 1 minus Shannon entropy normalized by log2 of the number of productive unique TCRs. Whether each scalp clone was CD4 or CD8 was inferred by checking scalp TCRbeta sequences against the CD4 and CD8 repertoires from sorted blood. Entries here come from immuneACCESS through TCRdb and include only in-frame sequences with V and J called. Some clones fail to appear in such tables; in the studies checked, an unresolved V gene covers under half of the shortfall, and the cause of the remainder is unknown. V and J calls and clone size are those listed in that table; D and trimming were worked out from the DNA. The sample yields around 200,000 clones; 50% to 65% were counted once. Of the sample, under 14% falls within the top ten clones.

The origin of this receptor is a human donor with alopecia areata. The rearranged segments are TRBV25-1 and TRBJ2-6; no D gene call is confident. The material sequenced was CD8+ T cells sorted from blood, taken at week 24, from a patient treated with tofacitinib. The CDR3 in this case is CASSESEVLGANVLTF. The sequenced DNA: TGTGCCAGCAGTGAATCCGAGGTACTTGGGGCCAACGTCCTGACTTTC.